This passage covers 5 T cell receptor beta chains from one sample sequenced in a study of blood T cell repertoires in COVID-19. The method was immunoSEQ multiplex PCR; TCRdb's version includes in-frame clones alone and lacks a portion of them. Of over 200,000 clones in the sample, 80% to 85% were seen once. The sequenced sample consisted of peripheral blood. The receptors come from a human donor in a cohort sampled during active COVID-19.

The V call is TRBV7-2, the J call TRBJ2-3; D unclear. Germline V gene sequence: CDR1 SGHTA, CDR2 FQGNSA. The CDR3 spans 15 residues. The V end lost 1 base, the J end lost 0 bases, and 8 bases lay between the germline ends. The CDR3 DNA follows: TGTGCCAGCAGCTTAGATGGCTCTAGCACAGATACGCAGTATTTT. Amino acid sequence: CASSLDGSSTDTQYF.

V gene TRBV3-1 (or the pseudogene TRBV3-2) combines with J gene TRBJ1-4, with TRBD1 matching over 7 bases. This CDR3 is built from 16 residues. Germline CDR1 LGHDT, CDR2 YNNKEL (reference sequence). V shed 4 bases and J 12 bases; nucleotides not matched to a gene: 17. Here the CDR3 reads CASSRKGAGVRGELFF. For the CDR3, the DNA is TGTGCCAGCAGCCGAAAGGGGGCCGGGGTCCGTGGGGAACTGTTTTTT.

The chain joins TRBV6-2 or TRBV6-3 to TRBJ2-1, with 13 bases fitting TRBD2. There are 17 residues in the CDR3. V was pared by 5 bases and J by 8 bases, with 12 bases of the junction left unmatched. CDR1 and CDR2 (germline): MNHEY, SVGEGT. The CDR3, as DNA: TGTGCCAGCAGTCCCCCGGGACTAGCGGGACTAGGGGATGAGCAGTTCTTC. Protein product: CASSPPGLAGLGDEQFF.

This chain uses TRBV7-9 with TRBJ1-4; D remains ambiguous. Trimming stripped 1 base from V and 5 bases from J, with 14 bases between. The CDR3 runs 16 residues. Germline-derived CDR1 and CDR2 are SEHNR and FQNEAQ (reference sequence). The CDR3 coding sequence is TGTGCCAGCAGCTTAGTATCGGCGGTTATAAATGAAAAACTGTTTTTT. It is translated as CASSLVSAVINEKLFF.

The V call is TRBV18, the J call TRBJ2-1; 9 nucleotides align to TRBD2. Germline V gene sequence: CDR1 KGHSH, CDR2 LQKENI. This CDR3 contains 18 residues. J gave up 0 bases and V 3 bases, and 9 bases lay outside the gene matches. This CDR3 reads CASSPDIGSGSSYNEQFF. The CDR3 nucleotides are TGTGCCAGCTCACCTGATATCGGTAGCGGGAGCTCCTACAATGAGCAGTTCTTC.